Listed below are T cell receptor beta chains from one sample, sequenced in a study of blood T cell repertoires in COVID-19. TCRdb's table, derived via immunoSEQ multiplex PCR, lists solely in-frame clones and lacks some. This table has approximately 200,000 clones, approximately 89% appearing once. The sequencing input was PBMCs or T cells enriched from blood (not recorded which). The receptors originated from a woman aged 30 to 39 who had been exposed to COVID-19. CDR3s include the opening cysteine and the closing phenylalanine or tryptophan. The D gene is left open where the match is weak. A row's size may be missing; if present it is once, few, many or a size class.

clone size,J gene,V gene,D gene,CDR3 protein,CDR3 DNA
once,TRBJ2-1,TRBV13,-,CASSLAAPGVSVEQFF,TGTGCCAGCAGCTTAGCGGCTCCCGGGGTGTCGGTTGAGCAGTTCTTC
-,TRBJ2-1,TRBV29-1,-,CSVVRSGGYNEQFF,TGCAGCGTTGTTAGGTCCGGGGGTTACAATGAGCAGTTCTTC
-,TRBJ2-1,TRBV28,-,CASSLFYRMGEQFF,TGTGCCAGCAGTTTATTTTACAGGATGGGTGAGCAGTTCTTC
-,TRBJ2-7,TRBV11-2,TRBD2,CASSLTSGGYEQYF,TGTGCCAGCAGCTTAACTAGCGGAGGCTACGAGCAGTACTTC
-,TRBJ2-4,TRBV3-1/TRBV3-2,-,CASSQTDQGKNIQYF,TGTGCCAGCAGCCAGACGGATCAGGGGAAAAACATTCAGTACTTC
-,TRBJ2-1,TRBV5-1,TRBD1,CASSLVPGQSSYNEQFF,TGCGCCAGCAGCTTGGTTCCGGGACAGAGCTCCTACAATGAGCAGTTCTTC
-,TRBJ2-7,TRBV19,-,CASSKDSYEQYF,TGTGCCAGTAGTAAAGACAGCTACGAGCAGTACTTC
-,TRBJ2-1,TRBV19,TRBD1,CASSIVGTGGWNEQFF,TGTGCCAGTAGTATTGTTGGGACAGGGGGCTGGAATGAGCAGTTCTTC
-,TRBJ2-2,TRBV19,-,CASSPNTGELFF,TGTGCCAGTAGTCCAAATACCGGGGAGCTGTTTTTT
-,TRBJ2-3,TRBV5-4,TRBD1,CASSLGVTGGTDTQYF,TGTGCCAGCAGCTTGGGAGTGACAGGGGGGACAGATACGCAGTATTTT
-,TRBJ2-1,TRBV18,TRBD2,CASSPPRLAGVKGRNEQFF,TGTGCCAGCTCACCACCCCGACTAGCGGGAGTTAAAGGTCGGAATGAGCAGTTCTTC
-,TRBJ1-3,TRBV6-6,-,CASSHITGLSGNTIYF,TGTGCCAGCAGTCACATTACAGGGCTCTCTGGAAACACCATATATTTT
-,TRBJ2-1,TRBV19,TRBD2,CASSGRREGLNEQFF,TGTGCCAGTAGCGGCCGGCGGGAGGGCCTTAATGAGCAGTTCTTC
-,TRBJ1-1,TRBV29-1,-,CSVAWGVDTEAFF,TGCAGCGTTGCTTGGGGAGTGGACACTGAAGCTTTCTTT
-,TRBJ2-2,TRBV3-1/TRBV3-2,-,CASSQGAGMNTGELFF,TGTGCCAGCAGCCAAGGGGCAGGGATGAACACCGGGGAGCTGTTTTTT
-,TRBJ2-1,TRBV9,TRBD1,CASSVAPGGDNEQFF,TGTGCCAGCAGCGTAGCTCCAGGGGGCGACAATGAGCAGTTCTTC
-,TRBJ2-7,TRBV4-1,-,CASSQDLGSYEQYF,TGCGCCAGCAGCCAAGACCTCGGCTCCTACGAGCAGTACTTC
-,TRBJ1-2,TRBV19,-,CATSANYGYTF,TGTGCCACCTCAGCTAACTATGGCTACACCTTC
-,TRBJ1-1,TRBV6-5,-,CASSSLPRVMNTEAFF,TGTGCCAGCAGTTCCCTGCCCAGGGTCATGAACACTGAAGCTTTCTTT
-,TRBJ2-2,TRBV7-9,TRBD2,CASSLLAGVTGELFF,TGTGCCAGCAGCTTACTAGCGGGGGTCACCGGGGAGCTGTTTTTT
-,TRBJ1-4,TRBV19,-,CASSRAGRGGNEKLFF,TGTGCCAGTAGTAGGGCGGGCAGGGGTGGTAATGAAAAACTGTTTTTT
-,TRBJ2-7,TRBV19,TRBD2,CASRASGRSSYEQYF,TGTGCCAGTAGGGCTAGCGGGAGATCGTCCTACGAGCAGTACTTC
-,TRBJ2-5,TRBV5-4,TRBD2,CASSLPGRGPTQYF,TGTGCCAGCAGCTTGCCCGGGAGGGGACCGACCCAGTACTTC